Presented here are 32 T cell receptor beta chains from one specimen sequenced in a study of post-analysis software for immune sequencing data. The antigens for these receptors are not known. TCR beta libraries were prepared from cDNA with unique molecular identifiers. TCRdb re-called the PCR reads through MiXCR, storing one row per CDR3 protein. The sample yields 750,000 to 950,000 distinct CDR3 sequences, around 50% seen once. Overall study findings and caveats: Roughly five TRBV segments, including TRBV5-6, TRBV5-1 and TRBV20-1, were more frequent in patients than controls.

Material: blood. The receptors here all came from a girl between 10 and 17 years old with multiple sclerosis.

The chain employs TRBV6-1 and TRBJ1-3, with TRBD1 matching 7 bases. CDR1 and CDR2 from the germline V gene are MNHNS and SASEGT. The V gene end was trimmed by 7 bases and the J gene end by 0 bases; junction bases not matched to a gene: 6. The CDR3 runs to 15 residues. For the CDR3, the DNA is TGTGCCAGCACTCTGGGACAGCTCTCTGGAAACACCATATATTTT. Translation gives CASTLGQLSGNTIYF.

The sample holds a few counts of this clonotype. The chain combines TRBV29-1 with TRBJ2-5, with TRBD1 matching over 10 bases. There are 14 residues in the CDR3. Germline V CDR1 and CDR2: SQVTM, ANQGSEA. J lost 3 bases, V lost 3 bases, and 4 bases had no gene match. The CDR3 is CSVDWGQGKETQYF. The CDR3 nucleotides are TGCAGCGTTGATTGGGGACAGGGGAAAGAGACCCAGTACTTC.

The genes are TRBV12-3 or TRBV12-4 and TRBJ2-1, with TRBD2 matching over 14 bases. V dropped 9 bases and J dropped 4; count of bases not matched to a gene: 11. This CDR3 has 17 residues. The CDR3: CASQTGLAGVGYNEQFF. In DNA form, the CDR3 reads TGTGCCAGTCAAACGGGACTAGCGGGAGTCGGATACAATGAGCAGTTCTTC.

V is TRBV11-1 and J is TRBJ2-6; unclear D gene. The CDR3 contains 17 residues. Germline loops: CDR1 SGHAT, CDR2 FQDESV (reference sequence). The V gene lost 5 bases and the J gene lost 0 bases, with 14 bases spanning the gap. The DNA of the CDR3 is TGTGCCAGCAGCGGGTCTGGGTCGGCCTCTGGGGCCAACGTCCTGACTTTC. Its protein is CASSGSGSASGANVLTF.

This chain links TRBV9 with TRBJ2-3; 12 bases are a match to TRBD2. Germline V gives CDR1 SGDLS, CDR2 YYNGEE. This CDR3 has 19 amino acids. V shed 2 bases and J 4 bases; nucleotides not matched to a gene: 14. CDR3 nucleotides: TGTGCCAGCAGCGTCACCTCTTGGACTAGCGGGATGGAGGCAGATACGCAGTATTTT. Residues: CASSVTSWTSGMEADTQYF.

This clonotype was seen only a few times. This chain joins TRBV3-1 and TRBJ2-3; possible D gene TRBD1, 5 bases. Per germline, CDR1 LGHDT and CDR2 YNNKEL (reference sequence). The ends were cut back, 4 bases at V and 7 bases at J, with 9 bases in the middle. The CDR3 extends over 12 amino acids. The CDR3 DNA follows: TGTGCCAGCAGCCCTGACAGTTATACGCAGTATTTT. Encoded protein: CASSPDSYTQYF.

The chain links TRBV29-1 to TRBJ1-2; TRBD1 might be the D (5 bases). The germline gives CDR1 SQVTM, CDR2 ANQGSEA. Trimming pared 3 bases from V and 5 bases from J, leaving 16 bases between. The CDR3 extends over 14 amino acids. In DNA form, the CDR3 reads TGCAGCGTTGACGAGGACACCCCGCTTTATGGCTACACCTTC. Translated, it gives CSVDEDTPLYGYTF.

The gene calls are TRBV4-1 and TRBJ2-5; a possible D gene is TRBD1 (6 bases). The end of the DNA fits TRBJ2-7 better, so the J call may be wrong. CDR1 is MGHRA, CDR2 YSYEKL, per germline. This CDR3 is 14 amino acids long. The CDR3 DNA reads as TGCGCCAGCAGCCAGACAGGCGCCCTCTACGAGCAGTACTTC. The encoded protein is CASSQTGALYEQYF.

This clonotype has only a few counts. The chain carries TRBV6-5 and TRBJ2-7, with a tentative D call TRBD2 (5 bases). Trimming stripped 0 bases from V and 3 bases from J, with 12 bases between. This CDR3 contains 15 residues. CDR1 is MNHEY, CDR2 SVGAGI, per germline. The CDR3 region is CASSYSRAGNYEQYF. The DNA for the CDR3 is TGTGCCAGCAGTTACTCGAGGGCCGGGAACTACGAGCAGTACTTC.

The sample holds a few counts of this clonotype. V and J are TRBV20-1 and TRBJ1-5; TRBD1 agrees at 10 bases. Trimming at V came to 4 bases and at J to 2 bases, leaving 5 bases not matched to a gene. The CDR3 has 15 residues. Germline CDR1 reads DFQATT; CDR2 reads SNEGSKA (reference sequence). The CDR3 DNA reads as TGCAGTGCTACCTGGACAGGGGGAGGCAATCAGCCCCAGCATTTT. Protein: CSATWTGGGNQPQHF.

The chain carries TRBV2 and TRBJ2-5, with 7 bases lining up with TRBD1. The germline gives CDR1 SNHLY, CDR2 FYNNEI. The CDR3 spans 14 residues. The trim removed 6 bases at V and 5 bases at J, leaving 9 bases unmatched. The CDR3: CASSQTGSGETQYF. The CDR3 coding sequence is TGTGCCAGCAGCCAGACAGGGTCCGGGGAGACCCAGTACTTC.

This chain connects TRBV20-1 to TRBJ2-7; D uncertain. Germline-derived CDR1 and CDR2 are DFQATT and SNEGSKA (reference sequence). V lost 0 bases and J 0 bases, leaving 12 bases between the germline ends. This CDR3 has 15 amino acids. The CDR3 loop reads CSARDRDYSSYEQYF. CDR3 nucleotides: TGCAGTGCTAGAGATAGGGATTATAGCTCCTACGAGCAGTACTTC.

The genes are TRBV20-1 and TRBJ2-5; D gene ambiguous. Germline CDR1 DFQATT, CDR2 SNEGSKA (reference sequence). Trimming removed 3 bases at V and 1 base at J, with 12 bases between. The CDR3 sequence is 14 residues long. In nucleotides, the CDR3 is TGCAGTGCTAGGGTGACCCTTACCCAAGAGACCCAGTACTTC. The encoded protein is CSARVTLTQETQYF.

V gene TRBV7-9 combines with J gene TRBJ1-1; TRBD1 aligns across 10 bases. Germline assignment: CDR1 SEHNR and CDR2 FQNEAQ (reference sequence). The CDR3 spans 15 residues. The V and J ends lost 8 bases and 2 bases, in that order; junction bases with no gene match: 8. The CDR3: CASRQGAKRNTEAFF. CDR3 DNA: TGTGCCAGCCGACAGGGGGCGAAAAGAAACACTGAAGCTTTCTTT.

This chain joins TRBV10-3 and TRBJ2-1; 12 nucleotides line up with TRBD2. CDR3 length: 20 amino acids. Germline loops: CDR1 ENHRY, CDR2 SYGVKD. The ends lost 2 bases at V and 0 bases at J; junction bases unmatched: 11. The CDR3 DNA follows: TGTGCCATCAGTGAGGCGGCGGGGCTAGCGGGGGGGTACTCCTACAATGAGCAGTTCTTC. It codes for CAISEAAGLAGGYSYNEQFF.

This clonotype occurred once. The chain uses TRBV3-1 and TRBJ2-5; 8 bases match TRBD1. The CDR3 is 14 residues long. The trim removed 0 bases at V and 5 bases at J, leaving 2 bases unmatched. Germline CDR1 and CDR2: LGHDT and YNNKEL (reference sequence). CDR3 sequence reads: CASSQDTGGETQYF. Written as DNA, the CDR3 is TGTGCCAGCAGCCAAGACACAGGGGGTGAGACCCAGTACTTC.

The chain recombines TRBV12-3 or TRBV12-4 with TRBJ2-1, with D hard to call. Trimming cost V 5 bases and J 14 bases, with 16 bases left between them. The CDR3 is made up of 12 amino acids. The DNA of the CDR3 is TGTGCCAGCAGTCGTGGGCCCAATCCCGAGTTCTTC. Its translation: CASSRGPNPEFF.

In its sample, this clonotype was seen a few times. The chain links TRBV6-4 to TRBJ2-3, with a tentative D call TRBD2 (5 bases). CDR1 and CDR2 (germline): MRHNA, SNTAGT. This CDR3 spans 13 amino acids. V lost 6 bases and J lost 6, with 13 bases in between. The CDR3 here is CASSISEKDTQYF. The CDR3 coding sequence is TGTGCCAGCAGCATTAGCGAGAAGGATACGCAGTATTTT.

A few counts support this clonotype. V is TRBV7-6 and J is TRBJ2-3; 7 nucleotides line up with TRBD2. The CDR3 covers 17 residues. Trimming took 6 bases from V and 2 from J; bases not matched to a gene: 14. Germline-derived CDR1 and CDR2 are SGHVS and FNYEAQ. The CDR3 region is CASRLTPGGRNTDTQYF. In nucleotides, the CDR3 is TGTGCCAGCAGACTCACGCCTGGCGGGAGAAACACAGATACGCAGTATTTT.

The chain uses TRBV29-1 and TRBJ2-5; tentative D call: TRBD1 (6 bases). Trimming removed 4 bases from V and 11 bases from J, with 17 bases in between. Germline V CDR1 and CDR2: SQVTM, ANQGSEA. The CDR3 is made up of 12 amino acids. The CDR3 spells CSVVYRDGEQYF. As DNA, the CDR3 is TGCAGCGTTGTGTACAGGGACGGTGAGCAGTACTTC. Full variable domain (rest looked up from reference TRBV29-1 and TRBJ2-5): SAVISQKPSRDICQRGTSLTIQCQVDSQVTMMFWYRQQPGQSLTLIATANQGSEATYESGFVIDKFPISRPNLTFSTLTVSNMSPEDSSIYLCSVVYRDGEQYFGPGTRLLVL.

This clonotype was picked up a small number of times. The chain couples TRBV3-1 to TRBJ2-2; D call uncertain. Trimming stripped 1 base from V and 4 bases from J, with 16 bases between. CDR1 LGHDT and CDR2 YNNKEL come from the germline V gene (reference sequence). CDR3 length: 17 residues. CDR3 bases: TGTGCCAGCAGCCAAGGAGATTGGAAAACGATCACCGGGGAGCTGTTTTTT. Amino acids: CASSQGDWKTITGELFF. Supplemented by reference TRBV3-1 and TRBJ2-2, the full variable domain reads DTAVSQTPKYLVTQMGNDKSIKCEQNLGHDTMYWYKQDSKKFLKIMFSYNNKELIINETVPNRFSPKSPDKAHLNLHINSLELGDSAVYFCASSQGDWKTITGELFFGEGSRLTVL.

The chain couples TRBV7-3 to TRBJ1-1, with a possible D match to TRBD1 (5 bases). The ends were cut back, 5 bases at V and 0 bases at J, with 31 bases in the middle. CDR1 and CDR2 from the germline V gene are SGHTA and FQGTGA. This CDR3 region has 21 residues. The CDR3 sequence: CASSRGRGMVQKSTMNTEAFF. DNA of the CDR3: TGTGCCAGCAGCCGTGGACGGGGGATGGTGCAGAAGAGTACTATGAACACTGAAGCTTTCTTT.

The chain joins TRBV29-1 to TRBJ2-2; D remains unclear. V lost 1 base and J 0 bases, leaving 3 bases between the germline ends. The CDR3 covers 13 residues. The germline V gene encodes CDR1 SQVTM and CDR2 ANQGSEA. This CDR3 reads CSVEGPNTGELFF. CDR3 in DNA: TGCAGCGTTGAAGGGCCGAACACCGGGGAGCTGTTTTTT.

CDR3 bases: TGTGCCAGCAGTGAAAGGAGAGTTCTATCCTACAATGAGCAGTTCTTC. This codes for CASSERRVLSYNEQFF. The genes are TRBV25-1 and TRBJ2-1; D is unresolved. V was cut by 2 bases and J by 1 base, with 12 bases left in between. The CDR3 length is 16 residues. Germline V gene lookup returns CDR1 MGHDK and CDR2 SYGVNS.

The chain is built from TRBV5-1 and TRBJ2-1; D call uncertain. From germline, CDR1 is SGHRS and CDR2 YFSETQ. Between the trimmed V and J ends, which lost 6 bases and 3 bases, there was a span of 16 bases. This CDR3 contains 15 residues. The CDR3 sequence is CASTYVGINYNEQFF. Written as DNA, the CDR3 is TGCGCCAGCACCTACGTCGGAATCAACTACAATGAGCAGTTCTTC. The variable domain in full, with the rest retrieved from reference TRBV5-1 and TRBJ2-1, is KAGVTQTPRYLIKTRGQQVTLSCSPISGHRSVSWYQQTPGQGLQFLFEYFSETQRNKGNFPGRFSGRQFSNSRSEMNVSTLELGDSALYLCASTYVGINYNEQFFGPGTRLTVL.

J is TRBJ1-5 and V is TRBV12-3 or TRBV12-4; no definite D call. The CDR3 loop spans 14 amino acids. With 6 bases removed from V and 3 bases from J, the gap between germline ends came to 12 bases. CDR3 amino acids: CASSTYRPNQPQHF. The CDR3 nucleotides read TGTGCCAGCAGCACCTATAGACCCAATCAGCCCCAGCATTTT.

This clonotype was detected a few times. V gene TRBV7-2 combines with J gene TRBJ2-5; D is unresolved. Germline lookup yields CDR1 SGHTA and CDR2 FQGNSA. CDR3 length: 13 amino acids. With 0 bases removed from V and 3 bases from J, the gap between germline ends came to 5 bases. Here the CDR3 DNA reads TGTGCCAGCAGCTTAGCGAGAAAAGAGACCCAGTACTTC. Its protein is CASSLARKETQYF.

The J gene is TRBJ2-4, the V gene TRBV5-1, with D possibly being TRBD1 (5 bases). The J call is uncertain, as TRBJ2-7 better fits the DNA end. The CDR3 covers 14 residues. Germline V gene sequence: CDR1 SGHRS, CDR2 YFSETQ. The CDR3 region is CASSLVGQLYEQYF. The CDR3 nucleotides read TGCGCCAGCAGCTTGGTGGGGCAATTGTACGAGCAGTACTTC.

This clonotype was found once. The gene calls are TRBV10-3 and TRBJ2-1; D is possibly TRBD1 (6 bases). Per germline, CDR1 ENHRY and CDR2 SYGVKD. The CDR3 has 16 residues. V lost 6 bases and J 9 bases, leaving 24 bases between the germline ends. The CDR3 nucleotides are TGTGCCATCAGGGGGTCTAGTTTAGGGCTACAGGGTGAGCAGTTCTTC. It encodes CAIRGSSLGLQGEQFF.

The rearrangement uses TRBV6-5 and TRBJ1-4, with D unresolved. The V end was cut by 2 bases, the J end by 3 bases, with 4 bases between. The CDR3 runs 13 residues. From germline, CDR1 is MNHEY and CDR2 SVGAGI. Here the CDR3 reads CASSYRANEKLFF. The CDR3 coding sequence is TGTGCCAGCAGTTACCGGGCTAATGAAAAACTGTTTTTT.

This clonotype came up a few times. CDR3 DNA: TGTGCCAGCACTCTCCGGGGACGCTACACCTTC. Its translation is CASTLRGRYTF. The gene calls are TRBV2 and TRBJ1-2; weak D call: TRBD1 (5 bases). The V gene's germline CDR1 is SNHLY and CDR2 FYNNEI. Trimming pared 7 bases from V and 9 bases from J, leaving 12 bases between. The CDR3 has 11 residues.

The chain carries TRBV20-1 and TRBJ2-7; 9 bases match TRBD2. The CDR3 loop spans 15 amino acids. With 5 bases clipped from V and 4 bases from J, the junction kept 12 bases outside the gene matches. Per the germline V gene, CDR1 is DFQATT and CDR2 is SNEGSKA (reference sequence). The CDR3 loop reads CSASAGGIKKYEQYF. DNA of the CDR3: TGCAGTGCTTCAGCGGGAGGAATAAAAAAATACGAGCAGTACTTC.